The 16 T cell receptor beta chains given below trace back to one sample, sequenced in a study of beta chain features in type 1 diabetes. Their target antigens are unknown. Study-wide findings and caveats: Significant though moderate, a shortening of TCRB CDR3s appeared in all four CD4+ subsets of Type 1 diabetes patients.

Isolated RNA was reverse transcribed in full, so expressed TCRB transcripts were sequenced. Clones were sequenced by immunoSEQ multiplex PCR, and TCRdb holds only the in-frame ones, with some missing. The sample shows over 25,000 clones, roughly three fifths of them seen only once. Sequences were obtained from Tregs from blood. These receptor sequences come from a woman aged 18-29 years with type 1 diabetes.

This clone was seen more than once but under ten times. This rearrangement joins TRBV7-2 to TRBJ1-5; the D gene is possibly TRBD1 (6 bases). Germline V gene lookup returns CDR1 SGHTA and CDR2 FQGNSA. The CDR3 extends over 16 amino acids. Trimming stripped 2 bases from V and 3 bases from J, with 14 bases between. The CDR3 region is CASSLHGQGNNQPQHF. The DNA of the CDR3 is TGTGCCAGCAGCTTACACGGGCAGGGGAACAATCAGCCCCAGCATTTT.

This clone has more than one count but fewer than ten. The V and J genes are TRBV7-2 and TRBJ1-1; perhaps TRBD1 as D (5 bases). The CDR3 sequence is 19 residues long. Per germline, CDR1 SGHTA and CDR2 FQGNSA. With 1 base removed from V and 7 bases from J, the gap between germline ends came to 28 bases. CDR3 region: CASSLVGGGRFGLLGEAFF. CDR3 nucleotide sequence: TGTGCCAGCAGCTTAGTTGGGGGTGGGAGGTTCGGACTTTTGGGTGAAGCTTTCTTT. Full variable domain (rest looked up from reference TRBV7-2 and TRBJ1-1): GAGVSQSPSNKVTEKGKDVELRCDPISGHTALYWYRQSLGQGLEFLIYFQGNSAPDKSGLPSDRFSAERTGGSVSTLTIQRTQQEDSAVYLCASSLVGGGRFGLLGEAFFGQGTRLTVV.

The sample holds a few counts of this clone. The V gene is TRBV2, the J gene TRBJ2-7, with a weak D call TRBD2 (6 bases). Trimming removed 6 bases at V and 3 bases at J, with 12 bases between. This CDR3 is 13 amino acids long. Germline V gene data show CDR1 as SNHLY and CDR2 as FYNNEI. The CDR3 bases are TGTGCCAGCAGCCGGGGGTTTGACTACGAGCAGTACGTC. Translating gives CASSRGFDYEQYV.

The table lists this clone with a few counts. The CDR3 bases are TGTGCCAGCAGCTTGGGGGGAGAAGTAGCAAACATTCAGTACTTC. It codes for CASSLGGEVANIQYF. This chain uses TRBV5-4 with TRBJ2-4; tentative D call: TRBD2 (5 bases). CDR3 size: 15 residues. Trimming took off 0 bases at V and 6 bases at J, with 13 bases between the two ends. Germline values: CDR1 SGHNT, CDR2 YYREEE (reference sequence). Full variable domain (remainder filled in from reference TRBV5-4 and TRBJ2-4): ETGVTQSPTHLIKTRGQQVTLRCSSQSGHNTVSWYQQALGQGPQFIFQYYREEENGRGNFPPRFSGLQFPNYSSELNVNALELDDSALYLCASSLGGEVANIQYFGAGTRLSVL.

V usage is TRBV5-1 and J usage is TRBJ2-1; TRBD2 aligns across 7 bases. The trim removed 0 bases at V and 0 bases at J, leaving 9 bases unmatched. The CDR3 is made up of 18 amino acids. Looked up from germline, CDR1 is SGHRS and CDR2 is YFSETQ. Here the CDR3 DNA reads TGCGCCAGCAGCTTGGCCGGGCCTAGCGGTAGCTCCTACAATGAGCAGTTCTTC. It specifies CASSLAGPSGSSYNEQFF. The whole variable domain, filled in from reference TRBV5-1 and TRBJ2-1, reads KAGVTQTPRYLIKTRGQQVTLSCSPISGHRSVSWYQQTPGQGLQFLFEYFSETQRNKGNFPGRFSGRQFSNSRSEMNVSTLELGDSALYLCASSLAGPSGSSYNEQFFGPGTRLTVL.

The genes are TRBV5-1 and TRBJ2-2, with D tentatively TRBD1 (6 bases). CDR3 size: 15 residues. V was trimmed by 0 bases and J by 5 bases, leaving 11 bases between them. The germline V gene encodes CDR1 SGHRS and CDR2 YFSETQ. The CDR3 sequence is CASSLGSGVTGELFF. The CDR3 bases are TGCGCCAGCAGCTTGGGTTCAGGGGTTACCGGGGAGCTGTTTTTT.

The DNA for the CDR3 is TGTGCCTGGAGTGCCGGGGACTATGGCTACACCTTC. Amino acid sequence: CAWSAGDYGYTF. The chain couples TRBV30 to TRBJ1-2; D call uncertain. Germline CDR1 and CDR2: GTSNPN and SVGIG (reference sequence). Trimming removed 1 base at V and 3 bases at J, with 6 bases between. CDR3 length: 12 residues. Drawing the rest from reference TRBV30 and TRBJ1-2, the complete variable domain is SQTIHQWPATLVQPVGSPLSLECTVEGTSNPNLYWYRQAAGRGLQLLFYSVGIGQISSEVPQNLSASRPQDRQFILSSKKLLLSDSGFYLCAWSAGDYGYTFGSGTRLTVV.

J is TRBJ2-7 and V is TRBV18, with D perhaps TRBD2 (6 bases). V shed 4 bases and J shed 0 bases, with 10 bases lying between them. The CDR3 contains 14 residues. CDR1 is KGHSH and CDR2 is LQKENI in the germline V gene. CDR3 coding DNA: TGTGCCAGCTCACGGACTATTAGCTCCTACGAGCAGTACTTC. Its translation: CASSRTISSYEQYF.

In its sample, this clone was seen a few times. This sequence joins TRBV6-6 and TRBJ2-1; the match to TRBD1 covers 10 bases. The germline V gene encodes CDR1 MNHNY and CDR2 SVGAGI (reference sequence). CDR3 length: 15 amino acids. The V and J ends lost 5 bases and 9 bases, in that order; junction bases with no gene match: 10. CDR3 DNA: TGTGCCAGCAGTACCCCTGACAGGGGGCTACTTGAGCAGTTCTTC. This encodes CASSTPDRGLLEQFF.

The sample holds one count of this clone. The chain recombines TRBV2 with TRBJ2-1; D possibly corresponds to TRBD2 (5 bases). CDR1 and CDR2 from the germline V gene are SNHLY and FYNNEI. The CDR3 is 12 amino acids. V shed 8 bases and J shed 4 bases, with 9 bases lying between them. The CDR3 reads CASGRDYNEQFF. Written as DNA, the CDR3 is TGTGCCAGCGGCCGGGATTACAATGAGCAGTTCTTC.

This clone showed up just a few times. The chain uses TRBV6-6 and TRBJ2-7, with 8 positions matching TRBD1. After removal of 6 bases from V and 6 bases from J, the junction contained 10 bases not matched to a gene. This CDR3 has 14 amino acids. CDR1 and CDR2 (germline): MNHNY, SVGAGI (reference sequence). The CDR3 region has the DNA TGTGCCAGCAGCCTGACAGGGGCTAACTCCGAGCAGTACGTC. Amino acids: CASSLTGANSEQYV.

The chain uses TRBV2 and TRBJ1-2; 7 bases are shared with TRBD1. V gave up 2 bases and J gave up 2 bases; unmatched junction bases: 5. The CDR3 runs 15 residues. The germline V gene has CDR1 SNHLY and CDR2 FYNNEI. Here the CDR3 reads CASSEIKGGNYGYTF. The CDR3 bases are TGTGCCAGCAGTGAAATCAAAGGGGGCAACTATGGCTACACCTTC.

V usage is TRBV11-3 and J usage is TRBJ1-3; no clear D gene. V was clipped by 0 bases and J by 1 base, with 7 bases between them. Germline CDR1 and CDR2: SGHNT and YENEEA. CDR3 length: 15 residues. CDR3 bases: TGTGCCAGCAGCTTAGAGCCGGAGTCTGGAAACACCATATATTTT. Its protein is CASSLEPESGNTIYF.

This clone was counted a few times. The CDR3: CASSPDRSYGYTF. The DNA for the CDR3 is TGTGCCAGCAGCCCGGACAGGTCCTATGGCTACACCTTC. The chain is built from TRBV28 and TRBJ1-2, with 7 bases that match TRBD1. This CDR3 is built from 13 residues. V lost 6 bases, J lost 4 bases, and 5 bases stayed unmatched. The germline gives CDR1 MDHEN, CDR2 SYDVKM.

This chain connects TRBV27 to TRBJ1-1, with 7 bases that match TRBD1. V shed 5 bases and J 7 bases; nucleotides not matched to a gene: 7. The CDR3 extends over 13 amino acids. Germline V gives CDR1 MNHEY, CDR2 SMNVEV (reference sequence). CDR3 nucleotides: TGTGCCAGCAGTCTCTGGGGACAGAATGAAGCTTTCTTT. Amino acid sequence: CASSLWGQNEAFF.

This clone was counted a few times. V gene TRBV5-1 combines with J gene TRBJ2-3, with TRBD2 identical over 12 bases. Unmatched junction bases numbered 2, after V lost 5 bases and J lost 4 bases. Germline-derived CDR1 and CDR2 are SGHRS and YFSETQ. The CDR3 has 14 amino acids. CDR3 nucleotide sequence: TGCGCCAGCAGGACTAGCGGGAGCGCAGATACGCAGTATTTT. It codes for CASRTSGSADTQYF.